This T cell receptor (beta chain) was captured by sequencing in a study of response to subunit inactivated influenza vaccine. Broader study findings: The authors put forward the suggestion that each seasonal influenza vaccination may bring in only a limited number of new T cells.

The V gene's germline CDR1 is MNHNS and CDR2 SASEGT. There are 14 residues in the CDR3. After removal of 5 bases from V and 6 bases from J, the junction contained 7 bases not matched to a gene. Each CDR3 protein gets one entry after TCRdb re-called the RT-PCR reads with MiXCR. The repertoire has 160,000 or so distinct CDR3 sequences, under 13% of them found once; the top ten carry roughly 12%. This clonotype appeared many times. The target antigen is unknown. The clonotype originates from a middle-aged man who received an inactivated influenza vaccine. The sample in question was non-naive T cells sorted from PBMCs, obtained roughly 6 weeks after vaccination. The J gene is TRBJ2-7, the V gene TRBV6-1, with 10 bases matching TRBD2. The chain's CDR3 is CASSIKREGGEQYF. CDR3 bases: TGTGCCAGCAGTATCAAGCGGGAGGGGGGCGAGCAGTACTTC.